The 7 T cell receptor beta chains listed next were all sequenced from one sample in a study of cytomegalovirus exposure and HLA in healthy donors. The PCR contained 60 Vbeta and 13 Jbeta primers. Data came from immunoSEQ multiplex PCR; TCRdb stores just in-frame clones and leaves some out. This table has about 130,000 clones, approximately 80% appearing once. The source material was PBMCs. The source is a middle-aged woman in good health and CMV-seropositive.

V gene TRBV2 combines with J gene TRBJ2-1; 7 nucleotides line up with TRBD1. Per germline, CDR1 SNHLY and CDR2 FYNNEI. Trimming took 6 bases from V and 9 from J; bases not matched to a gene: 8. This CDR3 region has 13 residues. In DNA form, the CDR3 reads TGTGCCAGCAGGGGGACAGTCGCCTCTGAGCAGTTCTTC. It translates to CASRGTVASEQFF. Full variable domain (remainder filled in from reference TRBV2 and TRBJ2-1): EPEVTQTPSHQVTQMGQEVILRCVPISNHLYFYWYRQILGQKVEFLVSFYNNEISEKSEIFDDQFSVERPDGSNFTLKIRSTKLEDSAMYFCASRGTVASEQFFGPGTRLTVL.

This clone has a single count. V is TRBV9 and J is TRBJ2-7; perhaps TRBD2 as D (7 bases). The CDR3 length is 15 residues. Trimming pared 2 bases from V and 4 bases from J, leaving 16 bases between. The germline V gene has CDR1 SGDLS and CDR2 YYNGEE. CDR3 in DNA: TGTGCCAGCAGCGTTGGTGGGGGGGCCGGGTACGAGCAGTACTTC. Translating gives CASSVGGGAGYEQYF.

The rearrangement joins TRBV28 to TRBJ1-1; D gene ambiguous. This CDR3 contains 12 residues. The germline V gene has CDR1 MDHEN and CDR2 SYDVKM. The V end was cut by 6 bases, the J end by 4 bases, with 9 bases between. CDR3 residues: CASREVVTEAFF. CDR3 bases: TGTGCCAGCAGAGAGGTCGTCACTGAAGCTTTCTTT.

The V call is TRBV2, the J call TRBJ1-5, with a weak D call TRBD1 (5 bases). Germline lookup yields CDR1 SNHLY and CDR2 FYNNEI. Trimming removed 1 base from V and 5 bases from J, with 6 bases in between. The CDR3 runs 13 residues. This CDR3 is CASSEEGYQPQHF. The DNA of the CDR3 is TGTGCCAGCAGTGAAGAGGGGTATCAGCCCCAGCATTTT.

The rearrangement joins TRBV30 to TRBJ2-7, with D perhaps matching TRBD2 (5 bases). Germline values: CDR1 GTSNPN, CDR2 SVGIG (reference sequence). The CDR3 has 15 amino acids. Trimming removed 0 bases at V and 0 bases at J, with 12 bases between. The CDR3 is CAWSVGSGISYEQYF. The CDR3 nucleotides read TGTGCCTGGAGTGTAGGTTCGGGGATCTCCTACGAGCAGTACTTC.

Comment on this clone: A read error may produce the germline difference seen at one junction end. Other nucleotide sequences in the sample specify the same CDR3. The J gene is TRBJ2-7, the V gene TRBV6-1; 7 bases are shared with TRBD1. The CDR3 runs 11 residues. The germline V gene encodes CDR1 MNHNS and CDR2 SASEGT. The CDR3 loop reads CASSEGRQGIF. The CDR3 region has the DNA TGTGCCAGTAGTGAAGGGAGACAGGGCATATTC.

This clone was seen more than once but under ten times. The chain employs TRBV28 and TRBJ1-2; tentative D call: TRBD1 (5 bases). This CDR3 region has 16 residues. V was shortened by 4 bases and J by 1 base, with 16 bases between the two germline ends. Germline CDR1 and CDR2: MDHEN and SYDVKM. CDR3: CASSSPGTTLNYGYTF. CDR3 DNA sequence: TGTGCCAGCAGTTCCCCTGGGACTACCCTTAACTATGGCTACACCTTC.